Listed below are T cell receptor beta chains from one sample, sequenced in a study of sequential checkpoint blockade in melanoma. Assay: immunoSEQ multiplex PCR; the TCRdb copy retains only in-frame clones and omits some. The table has thousands of clones, 75% seen once. Sequenced material: CD8+ T cells sorted from blood (inferred from file names), taken from a patient given nivolumab and ipilimumab in sequence. Source of these receptors: a human donor with melanoma. Each CDR3 is given with its conserved first and last residue. D genes are given only for firm matches. Expanded clones get a size class; other rows say once, few or many, or leave the size out.

v_gene: TRBV7-7; abundance: once; j_gene: TRBJ2-2; d_gene: NA; CDR3nt: TGTGCTAGCAGCTCGGGAGAGACGAACACCGGGGAGCTGTTTTTT; CDR3aa: CASSSGETNTGELFF
v_gene: TRBV28; abundance: NA; j_gene: TRBJ2-7; d_gene: TRBD1; CDR3nt: TGTGCCAGCAGTACCGACAGGGGAGGTTCCTACGAGCAGTACTTC; CDR3aa: CASSTDRGGSYEQYF
v_gene: TRBV19; abundance: few; j_gene: TRBJ1-6; d_gene: NA; CDR3nt: TGTGCCAGTAGGCCCTTGGCAGGTTTACCACCCCTCCACTTT; CDR3aa: CASRPLAGLPPLHF
v_gene: TRBV9; abundance: NA; j_gene: TRBJ1-2; d_gene: NA; CDR3nt: TGTGCCAGCAGCGCCCCCGCCAAGACTGGAGTCTATGGCTACACCTTC; CDR3aa: CASSAPAKTGVYGYTF
v_gene: TRBV7-2; abundance: NA; j_gene: TRBJ2-7; d_gene: TRBD2; CDR3nt: TGTGCCAGCAGCCCCGTGTTCCTAGCGGGGGAAGAGCAGTACTTC; CDR3aa: CASSPVFLAGEEQYF
v_gene: TRBV9; abundance: NA; j_gene: TRBJ2-7; d_gene: TRBD1; CDR3nt: TGTGCCAGCAGCTCACAGGGGAATAGGAACGAGCAGTACTTC; CDR3aa: CASSSQGNRNEQYF
v_gene: TRBV4-3; abundance: NA; j_gene: TRBJ1-1; d_gene: TRBD1; CDR3nt: TGCGCCAGCAGCCAGGAACTTGTAGAGCAGGGGGCAGTTAATACTGAAGCTTTCTTT; CDR3aa: CASSQELVEQGAVNTEAFF
v_gene: TRBV28; abundance: NA; j_gene: TRBJ1-2; d_gene: TRBD1; CDR3nt: TGTGCCAGCAGTGACAGGGGAACTAACTATGGCTACACCTTC; CDR3aa: CASSDRGTNYGYTF
v_gene: TRBV6-1; abundance: few; j_gene: TRBJ1-6; d_gene: TRBD1; CDR3nt: TGTGCCAGCAGCGAGCAGGGGGCTTCAGGTTCACCCCTCCACTTT; CDR3aa: CASSEQGASGSPLHF
v_gene: TRBV5-4; abundance: NA; j_gene: TRBJ1-3; d_gene: TRBD1; CDR3nt: TGTGCCAGCAGCACGACAGGGAAATCCAGAGGAAACACCATATATTTT; CDR3aa: CASSTTGKSRGNTIYF
v_gene: TRBV19; abundance: once; j_gene: TRBJ2-4; d_gene: NA; CDR3nt: TGTGCCAGTAGTATCAGAGCGGGTCTAGCCAAAAACATTCAGTACTTC; CDR3aa: CASSIRAGLAKNIQYF
v_gene: TRBV9; abundance: NA; j_gene: TRBJ1-2; d_gene: TRBD1; CDR3nt: TGTGCCAGCAGCGTAGGATTTGGGCAGGGGGCTCATGGCTACACCTTC; CDR3aa: CASSVGFGQGAHGYTF
v_gene: TRBV11-2; abundance: few; j_gene: TRBJ1-5; d_gene: NA; CDR3nt: TGTGCCAGCAGCTTAGGGGGCCAACTCAATCAGCCCCAGCATTTT; CDR3aa: CASSLGGQLNQPQHF
v_gene: TRBV5-1; abundance: NA; j_gene: TRBJ2-7; d_gene: TRBD1; CDR3nt: TGCGCCAGCAGCTTGGCCCGGGACAGTCCTACCTACGAGCAGTACTTC; CDR3aa: CASSLARDSPTYEQYF
v_gene: TRBV30; abundance: NA; j_gene: TRBJ2-5; d_gene: TRBD1; CDR3nt: TGTGCCTGGAGGCCCGGGACAGGGGGCCAAGAGACCCAGTACTTC; CDR3aa: CAWRPGTGGQETQYF
v_gene: TRBV7-8; abundance: NA; j_gene: TRBJ2-1; d_gene: TRBD2; CDR3nt: TGTGCCAGCAGCTTTAGGGGACTAGCCGTTTCCTACAATGAGCAGTTCTTC; CDR3aa: CASSFRGLAVSYNEQFF
v_gene: TRBV6-4; abundance: NA; j_gene: TRBJ1-2; d_gene: TRBD1; CDR3nt: TGTGCCAGCAGTTACTCGACAGGGGTTCAAGGCTACACCTTC; CDR3aa: CASSYSTGVQGYTF
v_gene: TRBV10-1; abundance: NA; j_gene: TRBJ2-7; d_gene: NA; CDR3nt: TGCGCCAGCAGTGAGCAGGGCAGGGTAGGGGAGCAGTACTTC; CDR3aa: CASSEQGRVGEQYF
v_gene: TRBV27; abundance: medium-sized; j_gene: TRBJ1-5; d_gene: NA; CDR3nt: TGTGCCAGCAGTTTCGGAGCAGATAATCAGCCCCAGCATTTT; CDR3aa: CASSFGADNQPQHF
v_gene: TRBV4-3; abundance: few; j_gene: TRBJ1-6; d_gene: TRBD1; CDR3nt: TGCGCCAGCAGCCAAACCGGGACAGATAATTCACCCCTCCACTTT; CDR3aa: CASSQTGTDNSPLHF
v_gene: TRBV6-5; abundance: once; j_gene: TRBJ1-2; d_gene: NA; CDR3nt: TGTGCCAGCAGAACTCTTCCGGTTACCAACTATGGCTACACCTTC; CDR3aa: CASRTLPVTNYGYTF
v_gene: TRBV19; abundance: NA; j_gene: TRBJ1-6; d_gene: TRBD1; CDR3nt: TGTGCCAGTAGTACCGGGACAGGGACACCCCTCCACTTT; CDR3aa: CASSTGTGTPLHF
v_gene: TRBV27; abundance: NA; j_gene: TRBJ1-3; d_gene: TRBD1; CDR3nt: TGTGCCAGCAGTTTATCGGGACAGGGTTTATCAAACACCATATATTTT; CDR3aa: CASSLSGQGLSNTIYF
v_gene: TRBV4-2; abundance: few; j_gene: TRBJ2-3; d_gene: TRBD2; CDR3nt: TGTGCCAGCAGCCCCCTAGCGGGGGATGCAGATACGCAGTATTTT; CDR3aa: CASSPLAGDADTQYF
v_gene: TRBV30; abundance: NA; j_gene: TRBJ1-4; d_gene: NA; CDR3nt: TGTGCCTGGAGTGCCCTCAATGAAAAACTGTTTTTT; CDR3aa: CAWSALNEKLFF
v_gene: TRBV27; abundance: NA; j_gene: TRBJ1-2; d_gene: NA; CDR3nt: TGTGCCAGCTCGCAGTGGGAGGGGGGAATATCTGGCTACACCTTC; CDR3aa: CASSQWEGGISGYTF
v_gene: TRBV6-6; abundance: NA; j_gene: TRBJ1-1; d_gene: NA; CDR3nt: TGTGCCAGCTCGGCGGGGGGAGCTACTGAAGCTTTCTTT; CDR3aa: CASSAGGATEAFF
v_gene: TRBV15; abundance: NA; j_gene: TRBJ2-7; d_gene: TRBD2; CDR3nt: TGTGCCACCAGCAGTAGCGGGAGAAGATACGAGCAGTACTTC; CDR3aa: CATSSSGRRYEQYF
v_gene: TRBV4-2; abundance: few; j_gene: TRBJ1-5; d_gene: NA; CDR3nt: TGTGCCAGCAGCTTCGGGGGTTCGGCTAAGCCCCAGCATTTT; CDR3aa: CASSFGGSAKPQHF
v_gene: TRBV6-6; abundance: few; j_gene: TRBJ1-2; d_gene: NA; CDR3nt: TGTGCCAGCAGTTCCCCGCGGAGGAAATCCTATGGCTACACCTTC; CDR3aa: CASSSPRRKSYGYTF
v_gene: TRBV7-9; abundance: NA; j_gene: TRBJ2-7; d_gene: NA; CDR3nt: TGTGCCAGCAGCCAGTCTATAGCGCCTCGCTACGAGCAGTACTTC; CDR3aa: CASSQSIAPRYEQYF
v_gene: TRBV5-4; abundance: once; j_gene: TRBJ2-5; d_gene: TRBD2; CDR3nt: TGTGCCAGCAGACCAGACGCGGGGAGGGGAGAGACCCAGTACTTC; CDR3aa: CASRPDAGRGETQYF
v_gene: TRBV19; abundance: NA; j_gene: TRBJ1-1; d_gene: NA; CDR3nt: TGTGCCAGTAGTCTGAGGACACTAAACACTGAAGCTTTCTTT; CDR3aa: CASSLRTLNTEAFF
v_gene: TRBV27; abundance: NA; j_gene: TRBJ1-5; d_gene: NA; CDR3nt: TGTGCCAGCAGTCAGGGCGGTCAGCCCCAGCATTTT; CDR3aa: CASSQGGQPQHF
v_gene: TRBV7-8; abundance: NA; j_gene: TRBJ2-7; d_gene: NA; CDR3nt: TGTGCCAGCAGCTCGACAGGTCGGAACGAGCAGTACTTC; CDR3aa: CASSSTGRNEQYF
v_gene: TRBV9; abundance: NA; j_gene: TRBJ2-3; d_gene: TRBD1; CDR3nt: TGTGCCAGCAGCCCGGGGACAGGGAGTTGGACAGATACGCAGTATTTT; CDR3aa: CASSPGTGSWTDTQYF
v_gene: TRBV7-9; abundance: NA; j_gene: TRBJ2-3; d_gene: NA; CDR3nt: TGTGCCAGCAGCCTCGTTGGAGGCACAGATACGCAGTATTTT; CDR3aa: CASSLVGGTDTQYF
v_gene: TRBV27; abundance: NA; j_gene: TRBJ2-7; d_gene: TRBD2; CDR3nt: TGTGCCAGCAGTTTAAACCCGGGAGGGTCGGGCGAGCAGTACTTC; CDR3aa: CASSLNPGGSGEQYF
v_gene: TRBV4-1; abundance: NA; j_gene: TRBJ2-7; d_gene: TRBD1; CDR3nt: TGCGCCAGCAGTCAATCGACAGGGTCCCACGAGCAGTACTTC; CDR3aa: CASSQSTGSHEQYF
v_gene: TRBV4-2; abundance: NA; j_gene: TRBJ2-3; d_gene: NA; CDR3nt: TGTGCCAGCAGCCAAATAATTCGGGGAGATACGCAGTATTTT; CDR3aa: CASSQIIRGDTQYF
v_gene: TRBV18; abundance: once; j_gene: TRBJ2-7; d_gene: NA; CDR3nt: TGTGCCAGCTCACCGCCCGGGGAAAGCTCCTACGAGCAGTACTTC; CDR3aa: CASSPPGESSYEQYF
v_gene: TRBV7-9; abundance: NA; j_gene: TRBJ1-1; d_gene: TRBD1; CDR3nt: TGTGCCAGCAGCCGGACAGGGACTGAAGCTTTCTTT; CDR3aa: CASSRTGTEAFF
v_gene: TRBV6-1; abundance: NA; j_gene: TRBJ2-1; d_gene: NA; CDR3nt: TGTGCCAGCAGTCGGGGAGTAGCAGCGCCCAATGAGCAGTTCTTC; CDR3aa: CASSRGVAAPNEQFF
v_gene: TRBV5-4; abundance: NA; j_gene: TRBJ2-7; d_gene: NA; CDR3nt: TGTGCCAGCAGCCCTACGATGGGCTCCTCGTACGAGCAGTACTTC; CDR3aa: CASSPTMGSSYEQYF
v_gene: TRBV9; abundance: NA; j_gene: TRBJ2-7; d_gene: NA; CDR3nt: TGTGCCAGCAGCGCGCGTGAGTTCTCCTACGAGCAGTACTTC; CDR3aa: CASSAREFSYEQYF
v_gene: TRBV6-4; abundance: NA; j_gene: TRBJ2-1; d_gene: TRBD2; CDR3nt: TGTGCCAGCAGTGACGAGCCTAGCGGGGGGGCCGATGAGCAGTTCTTC; CDR3aa: CASSDEPSGGADEQFF
v_gene: TRBV19; abundance: NA; j_gene: TRBJ2-1; d_gene: TRBD1; CDR3nt: TGTGCCAGTAGTATCACAGGGGGCCCCGGGGAGCAGTTCTTC; CDR3aa: CASSITGGPGEQFF
v_gene: TRBV6-9; abundance: once; j_gene: TRBJ1-1; d_gene: NA; CDR3nt: TGTGCCAGCAGTTATTTTGGGGGCCAGGGCACTGAAGCTTTCTTT; CDR3aa: CASSYFGGQGTEAFF
v_gene: TRBV19; abundance: NA; j_gene: TRBJ2-5; d_gene: NA; CDR3nt: TGTGCCAGCAGCGGACGGAACCAAGAGACCCAGTACTTC; CDR3aa: CASSGRNQETQYF
v_gene: TRBV7-9; abundance: NA; j_gene: TRBJ2-1; d_gene: NA; CDR3nt: TGTGCCAGCAGCTCCCGGCAGGGCCGGGTGGTTGAGCAGTTCTTC; CDR3aa: CASSSRQGRVVEQFF
v_gene: TRBV29-1; abundance: NA; j_gene: TRBJ1-1; d_gene: TRBD1; CDR3nt: TGCAGCGTTGGACAGGGGAAGAACACTGAAGCTTTCTTT; CDR3aa: CSVGQGKNTEAFF
v_gene: TRBV7-9; abundance: NA; j_gene: TRBJ1-2; d_gene: NA; CDR3nt: TGTGCCAGCAGATCCGAAGGGGCAAACTATGGCTACACCTTC; CDR3aa: CASRSEGANYGYTF
v_gene: TRBV6-5; abundance: NA; j_gene: TRBJ1-2; d_gene: TRBD1; CDR3nt: TGTGCCAGCACCGGACAGGGAGGAGGGAATGGCTACACCTTC; CDR3aa: CASTGQGGGNGYTF
v_gene: TRBV4-1; abundance: NA; j_gene: TRBJ2-4; d_gene: TRBD2; CDR3nt: TGCGCCAGCAGCCATCCCCTAGCGGAGATCAACAAAAACATTCAGTACTTC; CDR3aa: CASSHPLAEINKNIQYF
v_gene: TRBV27; abundance: NA; j_gene: TRBJ1-1; d_gene: NA; CDR3nt: TGTGCCAGCAGTCTTAACAGGGTTAGCACTGAAGCTTTCTTT; CDR3aa: CASSLNRVSTEAFF
v_gene: TRBV7-9; abundance: NA; j_gene: TRBJ1-2; d_gene: TRBD1; CDR3nt: TGCGCCAGCAGCTTAGGGAGGGGACAGGAGAGTCGCGGTGGCTACACCTTC; CDR3aa: CASSLGRGQESRGGYTF
v_gene: TRBV7-3; abundance: NA; j_gene: TRBJ2-3; d_gene: NA; CDR3nt: TGTGCCAGCAGCGCCAACCCCAGCGGTATCACAGATACGCAGTATTTT; CDR3aa: CASSANPSGITDTQYF
v_gene: TRBV11-2; abundance: NA; j_gene: TRBJ1-4; d_gene: NA; CDR3nt: TGTGCCAGCAGCTTAATCGCGGGGGTTAACAATGAAAAACTGTTTTTT; CDR3aa: CASSLIAGVNNEKLFF
v_gene: TRBV13; abundance: few; j_gene: TRBJ2-7; d_gene: TRBD2; CDR3nt: TGTGCCAGCAGCTTAGGACTAGCGCCCTACGAGCAGTACTTC; CDR3aa: CASSLGLAPYEQYF